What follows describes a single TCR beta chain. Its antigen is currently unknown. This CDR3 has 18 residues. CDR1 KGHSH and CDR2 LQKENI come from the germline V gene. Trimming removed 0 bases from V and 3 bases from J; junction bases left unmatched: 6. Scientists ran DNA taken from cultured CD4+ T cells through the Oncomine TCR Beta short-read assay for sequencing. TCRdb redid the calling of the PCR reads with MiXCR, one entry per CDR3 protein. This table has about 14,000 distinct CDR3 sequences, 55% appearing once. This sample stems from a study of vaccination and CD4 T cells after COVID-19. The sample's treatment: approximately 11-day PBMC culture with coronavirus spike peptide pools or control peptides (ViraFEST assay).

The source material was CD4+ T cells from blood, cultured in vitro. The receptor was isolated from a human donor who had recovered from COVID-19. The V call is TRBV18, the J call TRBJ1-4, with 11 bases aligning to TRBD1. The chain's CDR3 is CASSPPGTGGVANEKLFF. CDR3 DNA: TGTGCCAGCTCACCACCAGGGACAGGGGGTGTAGCTAATGAAAAACTGTTTTTT.